This T cell receptor beta chain appears in the sequencing data of a study of shared clonotypes between healthy human individuals. Terminally differentiated effector memory CD45RA+ cells were excluded from the naive CD8 cells, which were CD45RO-negative and positively selected for CCR7. Using immunoSEQ multiplex PCR, the repertoire was profiled, and TCRdb retains in-frame clones only, with some absent. The repertoire holds 1.5 million to 2.5 million clones, with about 95% as singletons. V was pared by 6 bases and J by 3 bases, with 20 bases of the junction left unmatched. CDR3 size: 18 residues. Germline values: CDR1 SEHNR, CDR2 FQNEAQ (reference sequence).

The rearrangement uses TRBV7-9 and TRBJ2-7; TRBD1 agrees at 7 bases. The TCR originated in a young man in good health. The sample consisted of naive CD8+ T cells sorted from blood. In nucleotides, the CDR3 is TGTGCCAGCAGATCCGACAGGGCAGCAGAGACGGGTCTCTACGAGCAGTACTTC. Protein product: CASRSDRAAETGLYEQYF.